This TCR beta chain comes out of a study of T cell changes during pregnancy in multiple sclerosis. The method was immunoSEQ multiplex PCR; TCRdb's version includes in-frame clones alone and lacks a portion of them. The table has around 35,000 clones, more than 90% seen once. Germline V gene sequence: CDR1 LNHDA, CDR2 SQIVND (reference sequence). V was clipped by 5 bases and J by 0 bases, with 14 bases between them. The CDR3 totals 16 residues. The rearrangement links TRBV19 to TRBJ2-1; D ambiguous. The receptor was derived from a female donor with multiple sclerosis, enrolled in a pregnancy study. The sample was CD4+ T cells from peripheral blood mononuclear cells, taken in the second trimester of pregnancy. The CDR3 protein is CASSSTRLSSYNEQFF. Here the CDR3 DNA reads TGTGCCAGTAGTTCCACCCGTCTCAGCTCCTACAATGAGCAGTTCTTC.